The next 6 T cell receptor beta chains were all read from a single sample in a study of read filtering for tumor transcriptome and immune sequencing. Molecular barcoded adaptors covering alpha/delta and beta/gamma chains were used on roughly 400 ng RNA. One entry per CDR3 protein, called by TCRdb with MiXCR from the reads. Seen here are roughly 130,000 distinct CDR3 sequences, 13% observed once, and the top ten hold more than 9.5%. What was sequenced was a population of CD138-negative cells sorted from bone marrow. These receptors were collected from a donor over 35 with multiple myeloma.

This clonotype was detected only once. Germline is not matched at one junction end, which may reflect a read error. This chain joins TRBV11-2 and TRBJ2-2; 8 bases are a match to TRBD2. CDR3 length: 15 residues. CDR1 SGHAT and CDR2 FQNNGV come from the germline V gene. CDR3 nucleotide sequence: TGTGCCAGCTCAATTGAGCGGGGGTACACCGGGGAGCTGTCTTTT. It codes for CASSIERGYTGELSF.

The gene calls are TRBV27 and TRBJ2-7; D not resolved. Germline CDR1 is MNHEY and CDR2 is SMNVEV (reference sequence). Between the trimmed V and J ends, which lost 6 bases and 5 bases, there was a span of 17 bases. This CDR3 has 14 amino acids. CDR3 in amino acids: CASSLLSSEHEQYF. Here the CDR3 DNA reads TGTGCCAGCAGCCTTCTGAGTTCGGAGCACGAGCAGTACTTC.

This clonotype was counted many times. J is TRBJ2-3 and V is TRBV7-2, with D tentatively TRBD2 (5 bases). The CDR3 has 14 residues. The V end lost 4 bases, the J end lost 4 bases, and 12 bases lay between the germline ends. Germline-derived CDR1 and CDR2 are SGHTA and FQGNSA. The CDR3, as DNA: TGTGCCAGCAGCTCAACCATCGGGGCAGATACGCAGTATTTT. Translated: CASSSTIGADTQYF. Together with reference TRBV7-2 and TRBJ2-3, the CDR3 gives the full variable domain: GAGVSQSPSNKVTEKGKDVELRCDPISGHTALYWYRQSLGQGLEFLIYFQGNSAPDKSGLPSDRFSAERTGGSVSTLTIQRTQQEDSAVYLCASSSTIGADTQYFGPGTRLTVL.

At least ten counts were recorded for this clonotype. The CDR3 DNA is TGTGCCAGCAGCGAACCGGGAACCCCCACAGATACGCAGTATTTT. Translated: CASSEPGTPTDTQYF. The gene calls are TRBV6-5 and TRBJ2-3, with a possible D match to TRBD2 (5 bases). Looked up from germline, CDR1 is MNHEY and CDR2 is SVGAGI. This CDR3 is built from 15 residues. V lost 6 bases, J lost 2 bases, and 15 bases lay in between.

This clonotype has a count of ten or more. The CDR3 here is CASSVQGVNTEAFF. DNA of the CDR3: TGCGCCAGCAGCGTGCAGGGGGTGAACACTGAAGCTTTCTTT. This chain joins TRBV5-1 and TRBJ1-1, with TRBD1 matching over 7 bases. The CDR3 length is 14 residues. Per the germline V gene, CDR1 is SGHRS and CDR2 is YFSETQ. Trimming cost V 4 bases and J 0 bases; bases outside gene matches: 3.

There are a few counts of this clonotype. This chain connects TRBV5-6 to TRBJ2-5; 7 positions match TRBD1. Germline trimming cut 5 bases from V and 0 bases from J; bases unmatched to any gene: 7. Germline CDR1 is SGHDT and CDR2 is YYEEEE. The CDR3 sequence is 15 residues long. The CDR3: CASSADRHNQETQYF. The CDR3 region has the DNA TGTGCCAGCAGTGCGGACAGGCATAACCAAGAGACCCAGTACTTC.